Listed here are 4 T cell receptor beta chains from one sample, sequenced in a study of shared clonotypes between healthy human individuals (dated by TCRdb to 2018 to 2020). The library was obtained by the immunoSEQ multiplex PCR assay. Held by TCRdb, this immuneACCESS table contains in-frame sequences only and omits some clones. Under half of the omission traces to an unresolved V gene where checked; the cause of the rest is unknown. In all, the sample holds approximately 1.4 million clones, and approximately 98% of those were seen once. Roughly 0.45% of the sample lies in the top ten. Sequencing input: naive CD4+ T cells sorted from blood. The label giving this sample's cell subset or site can be read as: CD45RA+ positively selected. The receptors were sampled from a man aged 25 to 40 in good health.

The V call is TRBV29-1, the J call TRBJ2-1, with 8 positions matching TRBD2. The germline gives CDR1 SQVTM, CDR2 ANQGSEA. This CDR3 has 14 amino acids. J lost 5 bases, V lost 3 bases, and 6 bases had no gene match. CDR3 coding DNA: TGCAGCGTTGACCCCCGCGGGAGGAACAATGAGCAGTTCTTC. As protein: CSVDPRGRNNEQFF.

This clone came up a few times. V usage is TRBV18 and J usage is TRBJ1-1; unclear D gene. The ends were cut back, 1 base at V and 4 bases at J, with 7 bases in the middle. The CDR3 runs 13 residues. Germline V CDR1 and CDR2: KGHSH, LQKENI. CDR3 sequence reads: CASSPQGTTEAFF. The CDR3 DNA reads TGTGCCAGCTCACCACAGGGAACCACTGAAGCTTTCTTT.

The chain has TRBV9 and TRBJ1-2; possibly TRBD1 for D (5 bases). CDR1 and CDR2 from the germline V gene are SGDLS and YYNGEE. V lost 0 bases, J lost 2 bases, and 14 bases lay in between. The CDR3 totals 16 residues. The chain's CDR3 is CASSVDPGYRNYGYTF. For the CDR3, the DNA is TGTGCCAGCAGCGTAGATCCAGGGTACAGGAACTATGGCTACACCTTC.

This clone was found a few times. The chain is built from TRBV6-4 and TRBJ1-5; D gene unclear. This CDR3 contains 15 residues. Germline V gene sequence: CDR1 MRHNA, CDR2 SNTAGT. V lost 0 bases, J lost 2 bases, and 8 bases lay in between. The CDR3 here is CASSDSKWGNQPQHF. The CDR3 DNA is TGTGCCAGCAGTGACTCGAAATGGGGCAATCAGCCCCAGCATTTT.